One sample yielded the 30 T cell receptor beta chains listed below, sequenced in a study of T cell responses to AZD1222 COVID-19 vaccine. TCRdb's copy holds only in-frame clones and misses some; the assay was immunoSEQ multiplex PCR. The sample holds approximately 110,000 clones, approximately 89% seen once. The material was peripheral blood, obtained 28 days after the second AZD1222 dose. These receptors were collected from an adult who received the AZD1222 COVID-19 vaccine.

Here the CDR3 reads CASSPTDYSNQPQHF. Here the CDR3 DNA reads TGTGCCAGCTCACCGACGGATTATAGCAATCAGCCCCAGCATTTT. The chain uses TRBV18 and TRBJ1-5; D remains ambiguous. Germline CDR1 reads KGHSH; CDR2 reads LQKENI. There are 15 residues in the CDR3. V was trimmed by 3 bases and J by 0 bases, leaving 9 bases between them.

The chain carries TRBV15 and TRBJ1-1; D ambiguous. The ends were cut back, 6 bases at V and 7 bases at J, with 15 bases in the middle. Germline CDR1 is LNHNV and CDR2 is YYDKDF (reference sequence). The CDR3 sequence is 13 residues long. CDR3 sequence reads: CATSIVGRNEAFF. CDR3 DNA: TGTGCCACCAGTATCGTCGGGCGCAATGAAGCTTTCTTT.

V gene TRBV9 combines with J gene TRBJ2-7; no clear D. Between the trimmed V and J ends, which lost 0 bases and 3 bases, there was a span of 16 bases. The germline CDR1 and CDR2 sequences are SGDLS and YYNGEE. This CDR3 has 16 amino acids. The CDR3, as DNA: TGTGCCAGCAGCGTAGTACGGGCGGTTGGGATCTACGAGCAGTACTTC. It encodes CASSVVRAVGIYEQYF.

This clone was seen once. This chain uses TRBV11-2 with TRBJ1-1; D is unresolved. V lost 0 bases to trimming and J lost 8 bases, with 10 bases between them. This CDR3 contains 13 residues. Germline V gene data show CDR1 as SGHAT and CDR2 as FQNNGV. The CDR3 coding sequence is TGTGCCAGCAGCTTAGACCCCGGGCGAGAAGCTTTCTTT. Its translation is CASSLDPGREAFF. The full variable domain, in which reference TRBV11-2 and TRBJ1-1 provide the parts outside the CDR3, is EAGVAQSPRYKIIEKRQSVAFWCNPISGHATLYWYQQILGQGPKLLIQFQNNGVVDDSQLPKDRFSAERLKGVDSTLKIQPAKLEDSAVYLCASSLDPGREAFFGQGTRLTVV.

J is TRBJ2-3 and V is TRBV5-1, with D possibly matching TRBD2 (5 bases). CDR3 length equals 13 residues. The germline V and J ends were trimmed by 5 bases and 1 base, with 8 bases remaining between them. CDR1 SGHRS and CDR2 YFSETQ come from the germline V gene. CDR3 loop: CASSAGRTDTQYF. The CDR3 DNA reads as TGCGCCAGCAGTGCGGGCCGCACAGATACGCAGTATTTT.

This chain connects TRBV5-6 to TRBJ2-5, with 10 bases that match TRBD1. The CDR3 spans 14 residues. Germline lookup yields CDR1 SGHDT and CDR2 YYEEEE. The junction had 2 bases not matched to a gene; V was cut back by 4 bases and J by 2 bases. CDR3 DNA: TGTGCCAGCAGCAGACAGGGGGCACAAGAGACCCAGTACTTC. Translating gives CASSRQGAQETQYF.

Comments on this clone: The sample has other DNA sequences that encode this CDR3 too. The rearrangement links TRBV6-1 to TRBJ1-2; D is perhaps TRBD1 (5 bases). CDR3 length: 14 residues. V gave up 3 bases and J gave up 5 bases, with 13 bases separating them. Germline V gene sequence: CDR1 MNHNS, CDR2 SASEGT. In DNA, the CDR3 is TGTGCCAGCAGTGAGACGACAGCTTTTTATGGCTACACCTTC. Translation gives CASSETTAFYGYTF.

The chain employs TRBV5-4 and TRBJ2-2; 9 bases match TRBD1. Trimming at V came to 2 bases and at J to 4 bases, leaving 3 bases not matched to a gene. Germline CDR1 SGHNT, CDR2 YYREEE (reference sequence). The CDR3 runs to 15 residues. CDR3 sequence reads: CASSLQGALTGELFF. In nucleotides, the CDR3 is TGTGCCAGCAGCTTACAGGGGGCTCTCACCGGGGAGCTGTTTTTT.

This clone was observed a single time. The CDR3 sequence: CSVVPTSGKNKQYF. DNA for the CDR3: TGCAGCGTTGTACCGACTAGCGGGAAAAATAAGCAGTACTTC. The gene calls are TRBV29-1 and TRBJ2-7; 11 nucleotides align to TRBD2. J was trimmed by 8 bases and V by 4 bases; bases with no gene match: 10. The germline gives CDR1 SQVTM, CDR2 ANQGSEA. The CDR3 is made up of 14 amino acids.

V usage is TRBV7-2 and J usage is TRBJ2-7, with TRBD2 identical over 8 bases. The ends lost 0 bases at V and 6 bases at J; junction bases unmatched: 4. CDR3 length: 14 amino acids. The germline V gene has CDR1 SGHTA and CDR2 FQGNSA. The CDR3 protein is CASSLAGLGGEQYF. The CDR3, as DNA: TGTGCCAGCAGCTTAGCGGGACTAGGTGGCGAGCAGTACTTC.

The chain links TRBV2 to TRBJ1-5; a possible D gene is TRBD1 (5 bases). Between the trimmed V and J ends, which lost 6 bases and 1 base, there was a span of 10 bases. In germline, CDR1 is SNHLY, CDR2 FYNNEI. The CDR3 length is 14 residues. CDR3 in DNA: TGTGCCAGCAGGGGGACCGAGAGCAATCAGCCCCAGCATTTT. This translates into CASRGTESNQPQHF.

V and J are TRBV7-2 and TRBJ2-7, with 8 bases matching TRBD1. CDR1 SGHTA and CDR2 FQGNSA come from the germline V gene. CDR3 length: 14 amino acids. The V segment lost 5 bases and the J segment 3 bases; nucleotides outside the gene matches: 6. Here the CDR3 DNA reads TGTGCCAGCAGCACTACCGGGACAGGCTACGAGCAGTACTTC. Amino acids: CASSTTGTGYEQYF.

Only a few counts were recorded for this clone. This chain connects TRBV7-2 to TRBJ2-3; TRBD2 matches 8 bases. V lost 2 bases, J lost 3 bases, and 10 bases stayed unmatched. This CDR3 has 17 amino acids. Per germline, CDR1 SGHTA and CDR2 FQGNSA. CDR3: CASSLRESGRKTDTQYF. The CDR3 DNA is TGTGCCAGCAGCTTAAGGGAAAGCGGGAGAAAAACAGATACGCAGTATTTT.

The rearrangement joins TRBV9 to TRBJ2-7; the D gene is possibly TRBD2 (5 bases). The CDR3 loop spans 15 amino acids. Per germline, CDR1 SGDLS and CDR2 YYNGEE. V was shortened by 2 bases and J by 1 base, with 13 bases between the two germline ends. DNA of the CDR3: TGTGCCAGCAGCGTTTCGGACTTTCCTTCCTACGAGCAGTACTTC. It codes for CASSVSDFPSYEQYF.

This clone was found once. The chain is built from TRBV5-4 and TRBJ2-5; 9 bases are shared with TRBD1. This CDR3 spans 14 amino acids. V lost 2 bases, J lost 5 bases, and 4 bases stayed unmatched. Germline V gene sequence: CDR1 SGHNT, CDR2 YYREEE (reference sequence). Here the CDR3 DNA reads TGTGCCAGCAGCTTACAGGGGGCTCAGGAGACCCAGTACTTC. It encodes CASSLQGAQETQYF.

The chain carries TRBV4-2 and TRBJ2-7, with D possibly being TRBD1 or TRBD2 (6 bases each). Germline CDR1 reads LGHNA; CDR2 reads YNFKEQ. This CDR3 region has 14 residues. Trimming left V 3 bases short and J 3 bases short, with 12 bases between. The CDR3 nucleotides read TGTGCCAGCAGCCACCCGGAGGGGGGCTACGAGCAGTACTTC. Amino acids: CASSHPEGGYEQYF.

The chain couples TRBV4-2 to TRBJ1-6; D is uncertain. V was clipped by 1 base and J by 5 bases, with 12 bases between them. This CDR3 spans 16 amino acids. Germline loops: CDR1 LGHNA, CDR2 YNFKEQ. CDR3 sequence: CASSQGGGWDNSPLHF. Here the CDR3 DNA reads TGTGCCAGCAGCCAAGGGGGAGGGTGGGATAATTCACCCCTCCACTTT.

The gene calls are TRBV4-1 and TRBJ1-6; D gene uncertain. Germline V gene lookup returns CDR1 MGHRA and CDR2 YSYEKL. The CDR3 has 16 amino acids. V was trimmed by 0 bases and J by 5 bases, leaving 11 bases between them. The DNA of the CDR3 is TGCGCCAGCAGCCAAGATACTTTGGAGGATAATTCACCCCTCCACTTT. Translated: CASSQDTLEDNSPLHF.

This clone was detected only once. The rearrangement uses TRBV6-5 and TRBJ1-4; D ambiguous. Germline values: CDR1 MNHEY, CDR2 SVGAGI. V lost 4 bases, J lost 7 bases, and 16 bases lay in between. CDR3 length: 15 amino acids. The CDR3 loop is CASSFRWTAGEKLFF. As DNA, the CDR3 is TGTGCCAGCAGTTTTCGGTGGACCGCGGGTGAAAAACTGTTTTTT.

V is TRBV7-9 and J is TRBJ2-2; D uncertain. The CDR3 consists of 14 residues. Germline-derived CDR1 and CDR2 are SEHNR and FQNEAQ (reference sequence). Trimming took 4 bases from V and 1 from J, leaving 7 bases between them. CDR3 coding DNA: TGTGCCAGCAGCTCGGAAGGGAACACCGGGGAGCTGTTTTTT. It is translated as CASSSEGNTGELFF.

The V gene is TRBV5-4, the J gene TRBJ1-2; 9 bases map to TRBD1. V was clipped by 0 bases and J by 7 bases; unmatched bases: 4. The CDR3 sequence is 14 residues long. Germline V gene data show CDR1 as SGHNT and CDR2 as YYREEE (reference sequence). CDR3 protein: CASSLGGQGSGYTF. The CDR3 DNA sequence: TGTGCCAGCAGCTTGGGAGGACAGGGGAGTGGCTACACCTTC.

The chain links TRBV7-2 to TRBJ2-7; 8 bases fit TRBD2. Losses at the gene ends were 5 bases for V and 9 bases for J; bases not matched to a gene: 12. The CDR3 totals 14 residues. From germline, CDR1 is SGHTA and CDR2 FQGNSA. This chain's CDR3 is CASSPKWREDRQYF. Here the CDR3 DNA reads TGTGCCAGCAGCCCCAAGTGGCGGGAGGACCGGCAGTACTTC.

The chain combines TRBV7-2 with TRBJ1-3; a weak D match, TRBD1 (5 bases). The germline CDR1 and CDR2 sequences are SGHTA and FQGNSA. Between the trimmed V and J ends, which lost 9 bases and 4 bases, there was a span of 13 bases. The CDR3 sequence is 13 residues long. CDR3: CASQGGEGNTIYF. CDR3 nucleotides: TGTGCCAGTCAGGGAGGGGAAGGAAACACCATATATTTT.

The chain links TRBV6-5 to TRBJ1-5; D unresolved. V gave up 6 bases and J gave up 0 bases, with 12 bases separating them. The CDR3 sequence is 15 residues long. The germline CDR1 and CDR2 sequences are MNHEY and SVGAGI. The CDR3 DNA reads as TGTGCCAGCAGGGACGGACCCTATAGCAATCAGCCCCAGCATTTT. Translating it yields CASRDGPYSNQPQHF.

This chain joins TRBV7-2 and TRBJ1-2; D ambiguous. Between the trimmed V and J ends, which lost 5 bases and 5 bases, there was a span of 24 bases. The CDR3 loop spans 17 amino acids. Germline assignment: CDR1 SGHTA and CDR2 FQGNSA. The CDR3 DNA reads TGTGCCAGCAGCCCCCCAACGGTTGCGAGACCTTCTTATGGCTACACCTTC. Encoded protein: CASSPPTVARPSYGYTF. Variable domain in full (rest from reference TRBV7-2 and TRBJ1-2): GAGVSQSPSNKVTEKGKDVELRCDPISGHTALYWYRQSLGQGLEFLIYFQGNSAPDKSGLPSDRFSAERTGGSVSTLTIQRTQQEDSAVYLCASSPPTVARPSYGYTFGSGTRLTVV.

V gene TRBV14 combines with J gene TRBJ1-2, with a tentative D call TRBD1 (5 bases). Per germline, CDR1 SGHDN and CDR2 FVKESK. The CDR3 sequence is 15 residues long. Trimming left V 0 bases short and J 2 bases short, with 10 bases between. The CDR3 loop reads CASSQDLRQNYGYTF. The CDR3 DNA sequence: TGTGCCAGCAGCCAAGATCTGAGACAGAACTATGGCTACACCTTC. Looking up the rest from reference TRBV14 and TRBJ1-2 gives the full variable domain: EAGVTQFPSHSVIEKGQTVTLRCDPISGHDNLYWYRRVMGKEIKFLLHFVKESKQDESGMPNNRFLAERTGGTYSTLKVQPAELEDSGVYFCASSQDLRQNYGYTFGSGTRLTVV.

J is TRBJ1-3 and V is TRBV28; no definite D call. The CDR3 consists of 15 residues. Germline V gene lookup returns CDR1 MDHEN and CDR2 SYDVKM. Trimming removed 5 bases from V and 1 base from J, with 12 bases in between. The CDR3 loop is CASSTGRISGNTIYF. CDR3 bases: TGTGCCAGCAGTACCGGACGGATTTCTGGAAACACCATATATTTT.

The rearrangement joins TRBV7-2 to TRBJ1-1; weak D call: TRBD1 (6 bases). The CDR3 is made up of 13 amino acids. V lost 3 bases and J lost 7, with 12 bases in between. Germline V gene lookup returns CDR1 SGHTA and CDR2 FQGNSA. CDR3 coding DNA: TGTGCCAGCAGCTTCTACAGGGAGGGTGAAGCTTTCTTT. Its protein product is CASSFYREGEAFF.

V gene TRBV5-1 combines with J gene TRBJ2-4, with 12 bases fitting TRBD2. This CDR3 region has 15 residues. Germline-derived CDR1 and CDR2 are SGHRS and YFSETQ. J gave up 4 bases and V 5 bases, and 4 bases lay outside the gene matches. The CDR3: CASSGGTSGKNIQYF. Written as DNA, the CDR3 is TGCGCCAGCAGTGGGGGGACTAGCGGGAAAAACATTCAGTACTTC.

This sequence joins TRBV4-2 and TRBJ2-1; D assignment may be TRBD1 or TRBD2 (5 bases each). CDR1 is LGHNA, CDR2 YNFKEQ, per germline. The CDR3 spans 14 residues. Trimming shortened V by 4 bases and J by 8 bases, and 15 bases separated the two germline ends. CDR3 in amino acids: CASSPFEGIYEQFF. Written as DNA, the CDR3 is TGTGCCAGCAGCCCTTTTGAGGGGATATATGAGCAGTTCTTC.